Listed here are 17 T cell receptor beta chains from one sample, sequenced in a study of cytomegalovirus exposure and HLA in healthy donors. It was with 60 Vbeta and 13 Jbeta primers that the PCR ran. The repertoire was sequenced with immunoSEQ multiplex PCR; TCRdb's copy has only in-frame clones and lacks some. The table records over 100,000 clones, around 73% of them present only once. The specimen sequenced was PBMCs. Receptors were obtained from a man aged 40-49 years in good health and CMV-seronegative.

The chain carries TRBV4-2 and TRBJ1-5; 8 bases map to TRBD1. Germline-derived CDR1 and CDR2 are LGHNA and YNFKEQ. The CDR3 extends over 14 amino acids. J was trimmed by 2 bases and V by 4 bases; bases with no gene match: 1. CDR3 sequence reads: CASSRGQGNQPQHF. The CDR3 DNA is TGTGCCAGCAGCCGGGGACAGGGCAATCAGCCCCAGCATTTT.

J is TRBJ2-6 and V is TRBV7-8; D unresolved. This CDR3 spans 15 amino acids. Between the trimmed V and J ends, which lost 0 bases and 0 bases, there was a span of 3 bases. Germline V gene lookup returns CDR1 SGHVS and CDR2 FQNEAQ. The CDR3 region is CASSLALSGANVLTF. In nucleotides, the CDR3 is TGTGCCAGCAGCTTAGCCCTCTCTGGGGCCAACGTCCTGACTTTC. Full variable domain (remainder filled in from reference TRBV7-8 and TRBJ2-6): GAGVSQSPRYKVAKRGQDVALRCDPISGHVSLFWYQQALGQGPEFLTYFQNEAQLDKSGLPSDRFFAERPEGSVSTLKIQRTQQEDSAVYLCASSLALSGANVLTFGAGSRLTVL.

Only one count was recorded for this clone. The chain is built from TRBV7-2 and TRBJ2-7, with D hard to call. Germline CDR1 is SGHTA and CDR2 is FQGNSA. The CDR3 loop spans 16 amino acids. V was pared by 2 bases and J by 3 bases, with 17 bases between. CDR3 coding DNA: TGTGCCAGCAGCTTACATGCTCTATCTAACGTCTACGAGCAGTACTTC. Translating gives CASSLHALSNVYEQYF.

The chain has TRBV21-1 and TRBJ1-5; the table's D call, TRBD1, was not checked against the DNA. TRBV21-1 is noted as a pseudogene. This CDR3 is 16 amino acids long. The CDR3 bases are TGTGCCAGCAGCCTTCCCGGGACATCTGGGCATCAGCCCCAGCATTTT. Its translation is CASSLPGTSGHQPQHF.

V usage is TRBV19 and J usage is TRBJ2-2, with 7 bases identical to TRBD2. CDR1 LNHDA and CDR2 SQIVND come from the germline V gene (reference sequence). V lost 4 bases, J lost 5 bases, and 7 bases stayed unmatched. This CDR3 contains 15 residues. The CDR3 loop reads CASSSGGGGTGELFF. The CDR3 nucleotides are TGTGCCAGTAGTAGCGGGGGTGGTGGGACCGGGGAGCTGTTTTTT.

The V and J genes are TRBV14 and TRBJ2-1; TRBD2 might be the D (6 bases). Germline CDR1 is SGHDN and CDR2 is FVKESK. V dropped 1 base and J dropped 4 bases, with 14 bases sitting between them. The CDR3 sequence is 16 residues long. Here the CDR3 DNA reads TGTGCCAGCAGCCAAGTAGCGGATAAACTTTACAATGAGCAGTTCTTC. Its protein product is CASSQVADKLYNEQFF.

The chain joins TRBV18 to TRBJ1-5; D is perhaps TRBD1 (6 bases). This CDR3 spans 18 amino acids. Germline lookup yields CDR1 KGHSH and CDR2 LQKENI. Trimming took 3 bases from V and 0 from J, leaving 18 bases between them. The CDR3 loop is CASSPRGARGDSNQPQHF. CDR3 coding DNA: TGTGCCAGCTCACCCCGGGGGGCGAGGGGGGATAGCAATCAGCCCCAGCATTTT.

The chain carries TRBV6-1 and TRBJ2-7; D unclear. The CDR3 has 16 residues. Germline assignment: CDR1 MNHNS and CDR2 SASEGT. V was trimmed by 0 bases and J by 0 bases, leaving 12 bases between them. The CDR3 spells CASSEAIRSSSYEQYF. CDR3 nucleotides: TGTGCCAGCAGTGAAGCGATCAGGTCAAGCTCCTACGAGCAGTACTTC.

This chain uses TRBV19 with TRBJ2-3; D unclear. Germline assignment: CDR1 LNHDA and CDR2 SQIVND (reference sequence). The V end lost 1 base, the J end lost 2 bases, and 10 bases lay between the germline ends. The length of the CDR3 is 15 residues. CDR3 DNA sequence: TGTGCCAGTAGTATAGGAACAGCTCTCACAGATACGCAGTATTTT. Translation: CASSIGTALTDTQYF.

The rearrangement links TRBV6-6 to TRBJ2-5; D unclear. The end of the DNA is better explained by TRBJ2-7, so the J call may be wrong. The V gene's germline CDR1 is MNHNY and CDR2 SVGAGI (reference sequence). This CDR3 contains 13 residues. The CDR3 region has the DNA TGTGCCAGCAGAGCCAGGTATCCCTACGAGCAGTACTTC. Encoded protein: CASRARYPYEQYF.

This clone was seen only once. The rearrangement joins TRBV4-1 to TRBJ2-2, with D perhaps matching TRBD1 (6 bases). Germline assignment: CDR1 MGHRA and CDR2 YSYEKL. The CDR3 runs to 16 residues. V was clipped by 6 bases and J by 1 base, with 15 bases between them. This CDR3 reads CASRANTGRNTGELFF. The CDR3 DNA reads TGCGCCAGCAGAGCCAACACAGGGAGGAACACCGGGGAGCTGTTTTTT.

This clone was detected only a few times. V and J are TRBV14 and TRBJ2-7; perhaps TRBD1 as D (6 bases). From germline, CDR1 is SGHDN and CDR2 FVKESK. This CDR3 comprises 15 residues. V lost 3 bases to trimming and J lost 0 bases, with 12 bases between them. This CDR3 is CASSHQGQPSYEQYF. CDR3 bases: TGTGCCAGCAGCCACCAAGGACAGCCCTCCTACGAGCAGTACTTC.

This clone appeared a few times. The rearrangement joins TRBV28 to TRBJ1-4, with TRBD1 matching 8 bases. Looked up from germline, CDR1 is MDHEN and CDR2 is SYDVKM. V lost 6 bases, J lost 8 bases, and 8 bases stayed unmatched. The CDR3 sequence is 14 residues long. In nucleotides, the CDR3 is TGTGCCAGCAGGTCTAGGACAGGGAACGAAAAACTGTTTTTT. It yields the protein CASRSRTGNEKLFF.

This CDR3 is CASSLATGVGGYGYTF. DNA for the CDR3: TGTGCCAGCAGCTTGGCGACAGGGGTCGGTGGCTATGGCTACACCTTC. The chain uses TRBV5-4 and TRBJ1-2; 8 bases are a match to TRBD1. After removal of 0 bases from V and 4 bases from J, the junction contained 8 bases not matched to a gene. CDR1 SGHNT and CDR2 YYREEE come from the germline V gene (reference sequence). The CDR3 is made up of 16 amino acids.

The genes are TRBV5-1 and TRBJ1-1; 7 bases are a match to TRBD1. The V gene end was trimmed by 7 bases and the J gene end by 1 base; junction bases not matched to a gene: 7. The CDR3 is made up of 14 amino acids. The germline V gene encodes CDR1 SGHRS and CDR2 YFSETQ. CDR3 sequence reads: CASGYRGQNTEAFF. The CDR3 nucleotides are TGCGCCAGCGGATACAGGGGCCAGAACACTGAAGCTTTCTTT.

This clone came up a few times. The V call is TRBV5-1, the J call TRBJ2-1, with 9 bases aligning to TRBD1. In germline, CDR1 is SGHRS, CDR2 YFSETQ. CDR3 size: 15 residues. With V trimmed by 0 bases and J by 5 bases, 3 bases remained unmatched. The CDR3 loop is CASSLGGQGNNEQFF. The CDR3 bases are TGCGCCAGCAGCTTGGGGGGACAGGGAAACAATGAGCAGTTCTTC.

This chain connects TRBV13 to TRBJ2-1; D uncertain. The CDR3 contains 13 residues. Germline loops: CDR1 PRHDT, CDR2 FYEKMQ (reference sequence). Trimming stripped 6 bases from V and 12 bases from J, with 18 bases between. The CDR3 region has the DNA TGTGCCAGCAGTTCGGCTGAGGTAGGATGGCAGTTCTTC. Residues: CASSSAEVGWQFF.